The rows below give T cell receptor beta chains drawn from one sample of a study of T cell repertoires in aging, cancer and after chemotherapy. TCRdb independently ran MiXCR on the multiplex PCR reads; one entry per CDR3 protein. The sample lists fewer than 6,500 distinct CDR3 sequences; about 32% were seen once. Sequencing used blood. These TCRs come from a human donor with a blood cancer. Each CDR3 is given with its conserved first and last residue. A D gene is named only where the DNA matches it firmly. Part of the rows lack a size; the others show once, few, many or a class for expanded clones.

D: TRBD2; V: TRBV13; size: medium-sized; J: TRBJ2-3; DNA: TGTGCCAGCAGAAGACTAGCGGGAGTAACAGATACGCAGTATTTT; CDR3: CASRRLAGVTDTQYF
D: NA; V: TRBV18; size: medium-sized; J: TRBJ1-4; DNA: TGTGCCAGCTCAGAAGAGGCTAATGAAAAACTGTTTTTT; CDR3: CASSEEANEKLFF
D: NA; V: TRBV5-1; size: few; J: TRBJ2-1; DNA: TGCGCCAGCAGCTTGGTGGTGTCAGGGGGGTACAATGAGCAGTTCTTC; CDR3: CASSLVVSGGYNEQFF
D: NA; V: TRBV5-1; size: few; J: TRBJ2-3; DNA: TGCGCCAGCAGCTTGGGGGACTGGCCATACACAGATACGCAGTATTTT; CDR3: CASSLGDWPYTDTQYF
D: TRBD2; V: TRBV7-9; size: NA; J: TRBJ2-1; DNA: TGTGCCAGCAGCTCAAGGAGACTAGCGGGAGGGACTGAGCAGTTCTTC; CDR3: CASSSRRLAGGTEQFF
D: NA; V: TRBV6-5; size: NA; J: TRBJ1-1; DNA: TGTGCCAGCAGTTACGGGCAGGGGATTCTGGAGACTGAAGCTTTCTTT; CDR3: CASSYGQGILETEAFF
D: NA; V: TRBV15; size: few; J: TRBJ1-2; DNA: TGTGCCACCAGCAGAGATTGGGGCGATTTAAACTATGGCTACACCTTC; CDR3: CATSRDWGDLNYGYTF
D: TRBD1; V: TRBV6-2/TRBV6-3; size: NA; J: TRBJ1-5; DNA: TGTGCCAGCAGGGACCTAGGACAGGGGGGCAATCAGCCCCAGCATTTT; CDR3: CASRDLGQGGNQPQHF
D: NA; V: TRBV6-5; size: large; J: TRBJ2-3; DNA: TGTGCCAGCAGTTACGGTGGCGCAGATACGCAGTATTTT; CDR3: CASSYGGADTQYF
D: NA; V: TRBV19; size: NA; J: TRBJ2-7; DNA: TGTGCCAGTGAAATATCGGGGGCCGGAGAGAAGTACTTC; CDR3: CASEISGAGEKYF
D: NA; V: TRBV19; size: medium-sized; J: TRBJ2-7; DNA: TGTGCCAGTAGTATTGAAGGCAACGGGAGAGGCGAGCAGTACTTC; CDR3: CASSIEGNGRGEQYF
D: TRBD2; V: TRBV10-1; size: NA; J: TRBJ2-3; DNA: TGCGCCAGCAGTCTCAACCGGCCGGGACTATCCACGTATACGCAGTATTTT; CDR3: CASSLNRPGLSTYTQYF
D: TRBD2; V: TRBV12-3/TRBV12-4; size: medium-sized; J: TRBJ2-1; DNA: TGTGCCAGCAGTTTAGCGGGAGGGCCCTCCAATGAGCAGTTCTTC; CDR3: CASSLAGGPSNEQFF
D: NA; V: TRBV20-1; size: NA; J: TRBJ2-3; DNA: TGCAGTGCCCGGGACGAGAGCACAGATACGCAGTATTTT; CDR3: CSARDESTDTQYF
D: TRBD1; V: TRBV28; size: NA; J: TRBJ2-7; DNA: TGTGCCAGCAGTTTATCACAGGGGGGAGTCGGCCACGAGCAGTACTTC; CDR3: CASSLSQGGVGHEQYF
D: NA; V: TRBV7-2; size: NA; J: TRBJ1-2; DNA: TGTGCCAGCAGCTTAGTGGTCAGCATGTATGGCTACACCTTC; CDR3: CASSLVVSMYGYTF
D: TRBD1; V: TRBV5-6; size: NA; J: TRBJ1-2; DNA: TGTGCCAGCAGCTTAGACAGGGCATTCGGCTACACCTTC; CDR3: CASSLDRAFGYTF
D: NA; V: TRBV6-6; size: NA; J: TRBJ2-1; DNA: TGTGCCAGCAGTGCCGGCGCGGCGAATGAGCAGTTCTTC; CDR3: CASSAGAANEQFF
D: NA; V: TRBV6-5; size: medium-sized; J: TRBJ2-2; DNA: TGTGCCAGCAGTTACGGACCGGGCCGGGAGCTGTTTTTT; CDR3: CASSYGPGRELFF
D: TRBD2; V: TRBV6-5; size: large; J: TRBJ2-7; DNA: TGTGCCAGCAGTTACTCGGGGCGGGGGACCTACGAGCAGTACTTC; CDR3: CASSYSGRGTYEQYF
D: NA; V: TRBV7-9; size: few; J: TRBJ2-1; DNA: TGTGCCAGCAGCTACCTTTTAAGCTCCTACAATGAGCAGTTCTTC; CDR3: CASSYLLSSYNEQFF
D: NA; V: TRBV6-5; size: few; J: TRBJ1-2; DNA: TGTGCCAGCAGCCCTAACCGCATGGCCAATTTGGTCTATGGCTACACCTTC; CDR3: CASSPNRMANLVYGYTF
D: NA; V: TRBV6-6; size: medium-sized; J: TRBJ2-2; DNA: TGTGCCACCCGAAAGGACGGCACCGGGGAGCTGTTTTTT; CDR3: CATRKDGTGELFF
D: NA; V: TRBV10-3; size: medium-sized; J: TRBJ2-1; DNA: TGTGCCAGCCCGGGGATAGCGGCTACCAATGAGCAGTTCTTC; CDR3: CASPGIAATNEQFF
D: TRBD1; V: TRBV30; size: large; J: TRBJ2-3; DNA: TGTGCCTGGGAGACAGGGAAGGGCACAGATACGCAGTATTTT; CDR3: CAWETGKGTDTQYF
D: NA; V: TRBV5-4; size: NA; J: TRBJ2-7; DNA: TGTGCCAGCAGCTCGGGCTTGCGGGATGAGCAGTACTTC; CDR3: CASSSGLRDEQYF
D: TRBD1; V: TRBV19; size: medium-sized; J: TRBJ1-2; DNA: TGTGCCAGTAGTATTCTTTGGGGGACAGGGATTGGGGGCTACACCTTC; CDR3: CASSILWGTGIGGYTF
D: TRBD2; V: TRBV18; size: NA; J: TRBJ2-1; DNA: TGTGCCAGCTCAAAGAGGCGGTCGGCTAGCGGCTACATGGGAGCCTACAATGAGCAGTTCTTC; CDR3: CASSKRRSASGYMGAYNEQFF
D: NA; V: TRBV20-1; size: NA; J: TRBJ2-7; DNA: TGCAGTGCTAGATTATCTTGGGGCGGGGAGCAGTACTTC; CDR3: CSARLSWGGEQYF
D: NA; V: TRBV5-1; size: few; J: TRBJ1-1; DNA: TGCGCCAGCAGCTCACAGGGTAACACTGAAGCTTTCTTT; CDR3: CASSSQGNTEAFF
D: NA; V: TRBV6-5; size: NA; J: TRBJ2-7; DNA: TGTGCCAGCAGTTACAGGGGGTACTCCTACGAGCAGTACTTC; CDR3: CASSYRGYSYEQYF
D: TRBD2; V: TRBV11-2; size: few; J: TRBJ2-1; DNA: TGTGCCAGCAGCCTCCCGGCCGGACTAGCGGGAGCGCACGAGCAGTTCTTC; CDR3: CASSLPAGLAGAHEQFF
D: TRBD1; V: TRBV18; size: medium-sized; J: TRBJ2-1; DNA: TGTGCCAGCTCGGGGACAGGGACCTTTAATGAGCAGTTCTTC; CDR3: CASSGTGTFNEQFF
D: NA; V: TRBV7-9; size: NA; J: TRBJ2-5; DNA: TGTGCCAGCAGCTTGGGGCATACCCAAGAGACCCAGTACTTC; CDR3: CASSLGHTQETQYF
D: NA; V: TRBV29-1; size: medium-sized; J: TRBJ1-2; DNA: TGCAGCGTTGAATTATGGGGGCCGGGTGAGGGCTACACCTTC; CDR3: CSVELWGPGEGYTF
D: NA; V: TRBV27; size: NA; J: TRBJ2-3; DNA: TGTGCCAGCAGGGGGGATTCTAGCACAGATACGCAGTATTTT; CDR3: CASRGDSSTDTQYF
D: TRBD2; V: TRBV11-2; size: NA; J: TRBJ2-1; DNA: TGTGCCAGCAGCTTAGCTAGCGGACCGTACAATGAGAAGTTCTTC; CDR3: CASSLASGPYNEKFF
D: NA; V: TRBV15; size: medium-sized; J: TRBJ2-1; DNA: TGTGCCACCAGCAGAGACTGGAGACTGGCCAGTGAGCAGTTCTTC; CDR3: CATSRDWRLASEQFF
D: TRBD2; V: TRBV14; size: NA; J: TRBJ2-1; DNA: TGTGCCAGCAGCCTGACTAGCGGGAGGCCTATAAGAAGCTCCTACAATGAGCAGTTCTTC; CDR3: CASSLTSGRPIRSSYNEQFF
D: NA; V: TRBV19; size: medium-sized; J: TRBJ1-3; DNA: TGTGCCAGTAGTATAGGTGCTTTCCGGACGCAGAGCTCTGGAAACACCATATATTTT; CDR3: CASSIGAFRTQSSGNTIYF
D: NA; V: TRBV5-4; size: NA; J: TRBJ2-3; DNA: TGTGCCAGAAGAACCACACGGAATACGCAGTATTTT; CDR3: CARRTTRNTQYF
D: NA; V: TRBV12-3/TRBV12-4; size: NA; J: TRBJ2-7; DNA: TGTGCCAGCAGTTTAAACGGCGGCAGCTCCTACGAGCAGTACTTC; CDR3: CASSLNGGSSYEQYF
D: TRBD2; V: TRBV7-2; size: NA; J: TRBJ2-1; DNA: TGTGCCAGCAGCTTGGGGACTAGCGGGAGAAGCTCCTACAATGAGCAGTTCTTC; CDR3: CASSLGTSGRSSYNEQFF
D: NA; V: TRBV12-3/TRBV12-4; size: NA; J: TRBJ1-5; DNA: TGTGCCAGCAGTTTTCGGGGCAATCAGCCCCAGCATTTT; CDR3: CASSFRGNQPQHF
D: NA; V: TRBV2; size: few; J: TRBJ2-3; DNA: TGTGCCAGCAGTGAATGGCGGGGACCAACAACAGATACGCAGTATTTT; CDR3: CASSEWRGPTTDTQYF
D: NA; V: TRBV27; size: medium-sized; J: TRBJ2-7; DNA: TGTGCCAGCAGTGTAGGACGGCTCGCCTACGAGCAGTACTTC; CDR3: CASSVGRLAYEQYF
D: NA; V: TRBV7-9; size: NA; J: TRBJ1-1; DNA: TGTGCCAGCAGCTTAGCGCTCTACTCTGAAGCTTTCTTT; CDR3: CASSLALYSEAFF
D: NA; V: TRBV6-6; size: NA; J: TRBJ1-2; DNA: TGTGCCAGCAGTTACTCGAATGTCAGATCCCCCCCTAACTATGGCTACACCTTC; CDR3: CASSYSNVRSPPNYGYTF
D: NA; V: TRBV29-1; size: medium-sized; J: TRBJ2-7; DNA: TGCAGCGTTGAAGGGACAGGGTTGAATAATCAAGCGGGACACTACGAGCAGTACTTC; CDR3: CSVEGTGLNNQAGHYEQYF
D: NA; V: TRBV15; size: NA; J: TRBJ1-1; DNA: TGTGCCACCAGCAGACAGGGAGCAAAGGCTTTCTTT; CDR3: CATSRQGAKAFF